This T cell receptor (beta chain) appears in the sequencing data of a study of shared clonotypes between healthy human individuals. TCRdb's table, derived via immunoSEQ multiplex PCR, lists solely in-frame clones and lacks some. The sample includes 980,000 or so clones, over 60% seen only once; the top ten take approximately 1.5%. Both subsets, CD45RA+ naive and CD45RA-negative memory, were split from the CD4+ cells. Germline CDR1 and CDR2: KGHSH and LQKENI. The junction had 7 bases not matched to a gene; V was cut back by 2 bases and J by 5 bases. The CDR3 extends over 16 amino acids. The TCR comes from a man aged 18 to 30 in good health. V gene TRBV18 combines with J gene TRBJ2-2; 8 positions match TRBD1. Specimen: memory CD4+ T cells sorted from blood. Subset meaning: CD45RA-negative fraction. CDR3 nucleotide sequence: TGTGCCAGCTCACCATTTGCTCAGGGGGCGACCGGGGAGCTGTTTTTT. Translating it yields CASSPFAQGATGELFF.